Listed here is a single T cell receptor (beta chain). No antigen is known for it. The template was genomic DNA from peripheral blood, not RNA. This entry comes from a study of T cell repertoires in aging, cancer and after chemotherapy. About the research overall: Six age groups, ranging from 30 or younger to 70 or older, included the donors. Pre- and post-chemotherapy samples were paired from chronic lymphocytic leukemia patients treated with fludarabine- or bendamustine-based regimens. General study findings and limits: Hematological cancer patients had lymphoid organ infiltration that may impair thymic emigration or T cell expansion. No conclusions about immunological memory after chemotherapy can be drawn from the repertoire data.

Multiplex touch-down PCR with TRB-A/B primers amplified rearranged V-D-J TRB sequences. A single record per CDR3 protein comes from TCRdb applying MiXCR to the multiplex PCR reads. The table has 10,000 to 15,000 distinct CDR3 sequences, about 29% seen once. CDR3 size: 16 residues. The trim removed 6 bases at V and 7 bases at J, leaving 13 bases unmatched. Per the germline V gene, CDR1 is KGHSH and CDR2 is LQKENI. V and J are TRBV18 and TRBJ1-5, with 9 nucleotides matching TRBD1. The sequence was obtained from a human donor with a blood cancer. The sequenced sample consisted of blood. The CDR3 nucleotides are TGTGCCAGCTCTCGGTCCCGGGACAGGGCCCAGCAGCCCCAGCATTTT. It encodes CASSRSRDRAQQPQHF.